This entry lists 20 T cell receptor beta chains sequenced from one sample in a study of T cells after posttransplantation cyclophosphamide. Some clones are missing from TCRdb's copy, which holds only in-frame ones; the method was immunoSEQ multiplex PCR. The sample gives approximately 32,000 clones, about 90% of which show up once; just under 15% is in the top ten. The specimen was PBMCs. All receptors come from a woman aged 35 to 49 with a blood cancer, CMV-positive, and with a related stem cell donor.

CDR3 nucleotide sequence: TGTGCCAGCTCACCAGCAGGGAGGAATCAGCCCCAGCATTTT. Amino acids: CASSPAGRNQPQHF. The chain carries TRBV18 and TRBJ1-5; D possibly corresponds to TRBD1 (5 bases). The germline gives CDR1 KGHSH, CDR2 LQKENI. Trimming cost V 2 bases and J 4 bases, with 9 bases left between them. CDR3 length equals 14 residues.

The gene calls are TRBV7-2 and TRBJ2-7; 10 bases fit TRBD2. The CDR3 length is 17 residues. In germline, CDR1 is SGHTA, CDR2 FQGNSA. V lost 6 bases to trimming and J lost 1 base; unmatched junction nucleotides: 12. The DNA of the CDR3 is TGTGCCAGCAGTCCCGGGGGGCTAGCGGGGGATTCCTACGAGCAGTACTTC. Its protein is CASSPGGLAGDSYEQYF.

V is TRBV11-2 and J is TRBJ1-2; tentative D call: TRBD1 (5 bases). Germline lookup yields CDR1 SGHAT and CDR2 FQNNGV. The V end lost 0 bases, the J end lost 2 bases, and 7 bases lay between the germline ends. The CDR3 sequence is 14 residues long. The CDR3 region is CASSLDRANYGYTF. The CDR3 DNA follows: TGTGCCAGCAGCTTAGACAGGGCCAACTATGGCTACACCTTC.

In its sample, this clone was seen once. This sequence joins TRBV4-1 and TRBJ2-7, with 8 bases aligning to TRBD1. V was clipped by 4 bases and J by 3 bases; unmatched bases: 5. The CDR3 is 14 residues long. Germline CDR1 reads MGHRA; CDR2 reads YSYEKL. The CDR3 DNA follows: TGCGCCAGCAGCCTACCGGGACAGGTCTACGAGCAGTACTTC. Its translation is CASSLPGQVYEQYF.

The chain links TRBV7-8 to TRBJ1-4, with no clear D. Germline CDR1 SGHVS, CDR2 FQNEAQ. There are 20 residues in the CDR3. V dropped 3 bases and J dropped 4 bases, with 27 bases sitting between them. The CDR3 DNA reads TGTGCCAGCAGCTTTTCAGCCCGCCGCGGCAGTCGAGGCAATAATGAAAAACTGTTTTTT. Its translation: CASSFSARRGSRGNNEKLFF.

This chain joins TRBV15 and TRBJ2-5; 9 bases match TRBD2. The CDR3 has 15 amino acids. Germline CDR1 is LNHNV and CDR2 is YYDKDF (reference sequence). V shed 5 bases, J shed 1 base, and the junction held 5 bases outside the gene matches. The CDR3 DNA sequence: TGTGCCACCAGCCCTGGAGCGGGGGGCCAAGAGACCCAGTACTTC. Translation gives CATSPGAGGQETQYF.

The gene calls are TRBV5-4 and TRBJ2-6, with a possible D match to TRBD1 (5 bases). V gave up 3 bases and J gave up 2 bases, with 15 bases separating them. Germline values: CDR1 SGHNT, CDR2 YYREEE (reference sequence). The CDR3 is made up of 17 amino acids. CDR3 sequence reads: CASSWQGRAAGANVLTF. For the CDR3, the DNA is TGTGCCAGCAGCTGGCAGGGCAGGGCGGCTGGGGCCAACGTCCTGACTTTC.

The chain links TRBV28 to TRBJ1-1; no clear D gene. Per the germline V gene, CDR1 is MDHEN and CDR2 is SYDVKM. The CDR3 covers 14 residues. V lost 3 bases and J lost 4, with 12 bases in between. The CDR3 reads CASSFWGEGTEAFF. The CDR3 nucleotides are TGTGCCAGCAGTTTCTGGGGAGAGGGCACTGAAGCTTTCTTT.

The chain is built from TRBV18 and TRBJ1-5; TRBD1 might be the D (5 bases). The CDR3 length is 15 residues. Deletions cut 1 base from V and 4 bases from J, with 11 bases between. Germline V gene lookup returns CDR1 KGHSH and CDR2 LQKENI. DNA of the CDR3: TGTGCCAGCTCACCACGGGCAGGGAGGAATCAGCCCCAGCATTTT. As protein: CASSPRAGRNQPQHF.

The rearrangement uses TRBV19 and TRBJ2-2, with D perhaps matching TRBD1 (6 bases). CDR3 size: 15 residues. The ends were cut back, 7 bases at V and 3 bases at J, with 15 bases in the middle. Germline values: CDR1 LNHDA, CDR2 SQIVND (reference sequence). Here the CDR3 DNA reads TGTGCCAGTATGATCGGACAGTCCTACACCGGGGAGCTGTTTTTT. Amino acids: CASMIGQSYTGELFF.

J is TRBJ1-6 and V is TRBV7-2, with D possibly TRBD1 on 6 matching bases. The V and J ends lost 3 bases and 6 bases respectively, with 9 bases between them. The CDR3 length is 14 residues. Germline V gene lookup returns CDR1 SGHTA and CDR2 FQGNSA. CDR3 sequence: CASSFGQSNSPLHF. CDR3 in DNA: TGTGCCAGCAGCTTTGGACAGTCTAATTCACCCCTCCACTTT.

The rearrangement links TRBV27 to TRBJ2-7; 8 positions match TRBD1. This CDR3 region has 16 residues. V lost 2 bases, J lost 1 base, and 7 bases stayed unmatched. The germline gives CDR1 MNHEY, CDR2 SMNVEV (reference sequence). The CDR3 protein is CASSLGAGGESYEQYF. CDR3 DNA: TGTGCCAGCAGTTTAGGGGCAGGGGGCGAGTCCTACGAGCAGTACTTC.

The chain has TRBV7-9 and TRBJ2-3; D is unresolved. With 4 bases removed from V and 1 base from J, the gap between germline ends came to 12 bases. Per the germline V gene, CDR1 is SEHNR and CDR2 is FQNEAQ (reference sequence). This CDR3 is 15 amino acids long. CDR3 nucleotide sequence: TGTGCCAGCAGCTCCGTCCCCCGAGGCACAGATACGCAGTATTTT. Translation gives CASSSVPRGTDTQYF.

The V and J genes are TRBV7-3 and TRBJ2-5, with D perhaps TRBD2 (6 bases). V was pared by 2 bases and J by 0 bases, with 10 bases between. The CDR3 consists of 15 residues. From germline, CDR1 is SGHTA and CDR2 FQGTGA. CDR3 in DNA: TGTGCCAGCAGCTTAGGAGGGAACCACCAAGAGACCCAGTACTTC. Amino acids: CASSLGGNHQETQYF.

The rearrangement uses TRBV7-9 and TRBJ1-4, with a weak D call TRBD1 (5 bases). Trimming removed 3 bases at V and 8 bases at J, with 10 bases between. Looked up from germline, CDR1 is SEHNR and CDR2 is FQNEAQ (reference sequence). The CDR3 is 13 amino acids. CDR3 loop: CASSFRDSEKLFF. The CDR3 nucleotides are TGTGCCAGCAGCTTCCGAGACAGCGAAAAACTGTTTTTT.

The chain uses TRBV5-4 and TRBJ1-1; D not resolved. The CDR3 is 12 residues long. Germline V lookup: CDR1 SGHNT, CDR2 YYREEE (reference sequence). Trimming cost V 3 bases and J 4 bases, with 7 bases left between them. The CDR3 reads CASSSGVTEAFF. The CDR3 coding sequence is TGTGCCAGCAGCTCCGGGGTCACTGAAGCTTTCTTT.

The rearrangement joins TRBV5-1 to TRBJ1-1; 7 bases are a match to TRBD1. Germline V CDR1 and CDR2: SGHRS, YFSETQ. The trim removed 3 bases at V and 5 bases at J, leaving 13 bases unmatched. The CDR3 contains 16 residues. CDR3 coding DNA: TGCGCCAGCAGCTCTCCTCCGGGACAGCGAGTTACTGAAGCTTTCTTT. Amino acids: CASSSPPGQRVTEAFF.

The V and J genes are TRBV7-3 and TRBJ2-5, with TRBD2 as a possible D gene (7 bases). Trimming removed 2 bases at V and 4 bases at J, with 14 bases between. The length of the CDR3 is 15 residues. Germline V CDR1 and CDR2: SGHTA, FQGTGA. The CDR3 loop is CASSLAGAVGETQYF. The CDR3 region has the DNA TGTGCCAGCAGCTTAGCGGGGGCTGTCGGAGAGACCCAGTACTTC. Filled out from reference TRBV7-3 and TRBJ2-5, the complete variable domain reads GAGVSQTPSNKVTEKGKYVELRCDPISGHTALYWYRQSLGQGPEFLIYFQGTGAADDSGLPNDRFFAVRPEGSVSTLKIQRTERGDSAVYLCASSLAGAVGETQYFGPGTRLLVL.

CDR3 sequence: CASSEARALNTEAFF. The DNA of the CDR3 is TGTGCCAGCAGTGAAGCGCGAGCGTTGAACACTGAAGCTTTCTTT. This chain uses TRBV2 with TRBJ1-1; no clear D gene. Germline CDR1 reads SNHLY; CDR2 reads FYNNEI. With 0 bases removed from V and 0 bases from J, the gap between germline ends came to 8 bases. This CDR3 comprises 15 residues.

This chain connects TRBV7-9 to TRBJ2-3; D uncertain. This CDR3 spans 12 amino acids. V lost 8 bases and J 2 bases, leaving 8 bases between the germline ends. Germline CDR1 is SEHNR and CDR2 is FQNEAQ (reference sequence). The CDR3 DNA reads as TGTGCCAGCGTACAACACACAGATACGCAGTATTTT. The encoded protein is CASVQHTDTQYF.